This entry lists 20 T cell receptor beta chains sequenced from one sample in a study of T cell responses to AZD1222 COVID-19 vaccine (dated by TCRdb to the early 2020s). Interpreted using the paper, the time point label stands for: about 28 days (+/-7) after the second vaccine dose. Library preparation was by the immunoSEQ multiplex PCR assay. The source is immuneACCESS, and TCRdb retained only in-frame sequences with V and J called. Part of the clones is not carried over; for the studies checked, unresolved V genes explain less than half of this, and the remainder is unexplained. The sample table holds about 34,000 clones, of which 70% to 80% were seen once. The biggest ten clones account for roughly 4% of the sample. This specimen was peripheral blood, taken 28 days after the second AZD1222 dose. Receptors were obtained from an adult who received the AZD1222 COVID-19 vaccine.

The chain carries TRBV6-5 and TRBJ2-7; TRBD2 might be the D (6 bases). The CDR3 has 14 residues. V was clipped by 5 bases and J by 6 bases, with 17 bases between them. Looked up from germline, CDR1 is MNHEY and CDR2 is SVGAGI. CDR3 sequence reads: CASSQTRLVGEQYF. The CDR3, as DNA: TGTGCCAGCAGTCAAACCCGACTAGTTGGCGAGCAGTACTTC.

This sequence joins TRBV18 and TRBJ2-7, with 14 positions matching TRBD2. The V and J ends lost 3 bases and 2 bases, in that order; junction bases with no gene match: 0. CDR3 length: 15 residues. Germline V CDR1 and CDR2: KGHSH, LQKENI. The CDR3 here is CASSPTSGGAYEQYF. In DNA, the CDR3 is TGTGCCAGCTCACCGACTAGCGGGGGGGCCTACGAGCAGTACTTC.

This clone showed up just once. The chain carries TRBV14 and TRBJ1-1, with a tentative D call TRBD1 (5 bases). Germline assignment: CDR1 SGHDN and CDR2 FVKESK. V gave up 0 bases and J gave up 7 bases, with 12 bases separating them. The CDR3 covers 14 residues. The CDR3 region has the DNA TGTGCCAGCAGCCAAGAGGGGACCTACGGTGAAGCTTTCTTT. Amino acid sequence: CASSQEGTYGEAFF.

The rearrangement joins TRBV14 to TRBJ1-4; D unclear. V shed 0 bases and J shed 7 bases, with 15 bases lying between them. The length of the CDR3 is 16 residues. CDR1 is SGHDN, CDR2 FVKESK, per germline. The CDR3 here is CASSQDLPPGGEKLFF. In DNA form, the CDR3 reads TGTGCCAGCAGCCAAGATCTTCCGCCCGGAGGTGAAAAACTGTTTTTT.

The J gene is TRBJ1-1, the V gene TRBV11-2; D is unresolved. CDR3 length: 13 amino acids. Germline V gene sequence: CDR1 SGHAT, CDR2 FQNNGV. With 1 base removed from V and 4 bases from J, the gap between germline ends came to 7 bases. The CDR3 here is CASSLVSGTEAFF. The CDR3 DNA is TGTGCCAGCAGCTTAGTGTCGGGCACTGAAGCTTTCTTT.

The CDR3 reads CASSLATGTSGGTTYEQYF. The CDR3 bases are TGTGCCAGCAGCTTAGCCACCGGGACTAGCGGGGGGACCACCTACGAGCAGTACTTC. The chain uses TRBV7-6 and TRBJ2-7, with 15 bases that match TRBD2. The trim removed 0 bases at V and 2 bases at J, leaving 8 bases unmatched. Germline V lookup: CDR1 SGHVS, CDR2 FNYEAQ. The CDR3 is 19 residues long.

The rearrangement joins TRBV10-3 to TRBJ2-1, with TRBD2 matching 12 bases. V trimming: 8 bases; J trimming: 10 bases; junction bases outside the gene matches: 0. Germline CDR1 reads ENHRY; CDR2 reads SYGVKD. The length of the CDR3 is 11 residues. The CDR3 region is CAIGLAGEQFF. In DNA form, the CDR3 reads TGTGCCATCGGACTAGCGGGAGAGCAGTTCTTC.

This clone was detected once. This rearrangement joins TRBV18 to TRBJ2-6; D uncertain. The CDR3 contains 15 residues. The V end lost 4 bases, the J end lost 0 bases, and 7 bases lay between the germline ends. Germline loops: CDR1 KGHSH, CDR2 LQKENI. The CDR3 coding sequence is TGTGCCAGCTCACTCCAACCCTCTGGGGCCAACGTCCTGACTTTC. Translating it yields CASSLQPSGANVLTF.

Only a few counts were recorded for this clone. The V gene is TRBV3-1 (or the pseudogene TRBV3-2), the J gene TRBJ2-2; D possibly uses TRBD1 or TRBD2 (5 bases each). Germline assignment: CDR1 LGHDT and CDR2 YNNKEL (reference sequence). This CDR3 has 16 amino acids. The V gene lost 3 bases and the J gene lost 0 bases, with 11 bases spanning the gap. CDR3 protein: CASSHGARPNTGELFF. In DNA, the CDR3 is TGTGCCAGCAGCCACGGGGCCAGACCGAACACCGGGGAGCTGTTTTTT.

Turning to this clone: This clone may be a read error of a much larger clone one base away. The CDR3 here is CASNLMGEQPQHF. CDR3 in DNA: TGTGCCAGCAACTTGATGGGAGAACAGCCCCAGCATTTT. V is TRBV11-2 and J is TRBJ1-5; D is uncertain. V lost 7 bases and J lost 7, with 14 bases in between. CDR1 is SGHAT, CDR2 FQNNGV, per germline. The CDR3 loop spans 13 amino acids.

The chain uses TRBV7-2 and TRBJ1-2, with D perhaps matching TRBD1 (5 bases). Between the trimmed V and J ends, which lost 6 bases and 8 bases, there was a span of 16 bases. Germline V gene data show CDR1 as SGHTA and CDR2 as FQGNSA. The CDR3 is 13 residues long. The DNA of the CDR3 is TGTGCCAGCAGATTTGAGCGGGGCCGGGGCTACACCTTC. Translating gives CASRFERGRGYTF.

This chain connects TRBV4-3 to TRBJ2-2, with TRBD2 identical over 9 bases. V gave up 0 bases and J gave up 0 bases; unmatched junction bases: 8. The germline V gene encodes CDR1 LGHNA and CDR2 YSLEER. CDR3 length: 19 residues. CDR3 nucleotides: TGCGCCAGCAGCCAAGACTTGCGGCTAGCGGGACCGAACACCGGGGAGCTGTTTTTT. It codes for CASSQDLRLAGPNTGELFF.

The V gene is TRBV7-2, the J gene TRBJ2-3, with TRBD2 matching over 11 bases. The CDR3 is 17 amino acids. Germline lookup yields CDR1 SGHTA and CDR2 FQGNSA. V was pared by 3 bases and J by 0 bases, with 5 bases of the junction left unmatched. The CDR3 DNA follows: TGTGCCAGCAGCTTGCGGACTAGCGGGTCGAGCACAGATACGCAGTATTTT. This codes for CASSLRTSGSSTDTQYF.

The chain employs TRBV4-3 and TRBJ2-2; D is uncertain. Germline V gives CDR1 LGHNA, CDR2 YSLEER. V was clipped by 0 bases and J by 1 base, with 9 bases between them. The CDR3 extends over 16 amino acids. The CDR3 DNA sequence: TGCGCCAGCAGCCAAGATGGGCGGTTGAACACCGGGGAGCTGTTTTTT. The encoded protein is CASSQDGRLNTGELFF.

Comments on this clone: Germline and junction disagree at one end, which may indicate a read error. In DNA, the CDR3 is TGTGCTAGCAGCCCGGGACTAGCGTTCACCTACAATGAGCAGTTCTTC. Amino acid sequence: CASSPGLAFTYNEQFF. The V call is TRBV7-7, the J call TRBJ2-1; 10 nucleotides match TRBD2. CDR1 is SSHAT, CDR2 FNYEAQ, per germline (reference sequence). The CDR3 spans 16 residues.

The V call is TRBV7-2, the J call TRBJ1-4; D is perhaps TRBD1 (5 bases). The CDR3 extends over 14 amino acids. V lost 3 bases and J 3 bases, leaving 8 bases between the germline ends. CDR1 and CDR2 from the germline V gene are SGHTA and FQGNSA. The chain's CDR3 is CASSFGGSNEKLFF. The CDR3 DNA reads TGTGCCAGCAGCTTTGGGGGATCTAATGAAAAACTGTTTTTT.

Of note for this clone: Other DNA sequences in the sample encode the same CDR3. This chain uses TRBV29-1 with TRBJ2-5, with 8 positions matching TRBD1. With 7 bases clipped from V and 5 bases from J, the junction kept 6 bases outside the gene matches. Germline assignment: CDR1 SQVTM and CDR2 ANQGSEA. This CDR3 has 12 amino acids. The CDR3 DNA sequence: TGCAGCGCCCGACAGGGGCGGGAGACCCAGTACTTC. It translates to CSARQGRETQYF.

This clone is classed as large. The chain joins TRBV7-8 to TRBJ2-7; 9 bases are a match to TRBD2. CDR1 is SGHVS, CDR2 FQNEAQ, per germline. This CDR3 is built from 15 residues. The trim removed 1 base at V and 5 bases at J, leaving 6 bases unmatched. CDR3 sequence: CASSLVSSGTNEQYV. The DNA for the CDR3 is TGTGCCAGCAGCTTAGTCTCTAGCGGGACAAACGAGCAGTACGTC.

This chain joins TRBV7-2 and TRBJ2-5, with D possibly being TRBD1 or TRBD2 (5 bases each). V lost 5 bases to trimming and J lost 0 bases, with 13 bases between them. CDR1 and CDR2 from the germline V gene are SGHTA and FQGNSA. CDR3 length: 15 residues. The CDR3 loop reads CASSPGWGYQETQYF. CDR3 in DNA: TGTGCCAGCAGCCCAGGATGGGGGTACCAAGAGACCCAGTACTTC.

The CDR3 DNA sequence: TGTGCCAGCAGTTGGGCAGGGGAAAACATTCAGTACTTC. Translation: CASSWAGENIQYF. The J gene is TRBJ2-4, the V gene TRBV28; TRBD1 might be the D (6 bases). CDR3 length equals 13 residues. The germline gives CDR1 MDHEN, CDR2 SYDVKM. Trimming removed 4 bases from V and 5 bases from J, with 9 bases in between. Full variable domain (rest looked up from reference TRBV28 and TRBJ2-4): DVKVTQSSRYLVKRTGEKVFLECVQDMDHENMFWYRQDPGLGLRLIYFSYDVKMKEKGDIPEGYSVSREKKERFSLILESASTNQTSMYLCASSWAGENIQYFGAGTRLSVL.